This T cell receptor (beta chain) was sequenced during a study of shared clonotypes between healthy human individuals. Study summary: Per-donor plates numbered three CD4 naive, three CD4 memory, two CD8 naive and one CD8 memory.

Measured with immunoSEQ multiplex PCR; TCRdb has only the in-frame clones, and not every one. The sample carries roughly 2.4 million clones, around 95% recorded once. CDR3 length: 15 residues. After removal of 0 bases from V and 1 base from J, the junction contained 1 base not matched to a gene. Germline lookup yields CDR1 SGDLS and CDR2 YYNGEE. The receptor was derived from a man younger than 35 in good health. V is TRBV9 and J is TRBJ2-5; 9 positions match TRBD2. What was sequenced was naive CD4+ T cells sorted from blood. As to subset: CD45RA+ positively selected. The DNA of the CDR3 is TGTGCCAGCAGCGTAGTAGCGGGAGCCCAAGAGACCCAGTACTTC. Amino acid sequence: CASSVVAGAQETQYF.